Reported below is one T cell receptor (beta chain). The data belong to a study of identifying expanded T cells in peripheral blood. Only in-frame clones appear in the TCRdb table, and some are missing; sequencing was by immunoSEQ multiplex PCR. The sample consists of roughly 100,000 clones, approximately 89% of them appearing once. CDR3 length: 11 amino acids. Looked up from germline, CDR1 is GTSNPN and CDR2 is SVGIG (reference sequence). Trimming removed 5 bases at V and 5 bases at J, with 10 bases between. The V call is TRBV30, the J call TRBJ2-7; D remains unclear. This receptor was obtained from a person aged 18 to 70 in good health. Source material: blood. The CDR3 spells CAWGGSDEQYF. CDR3 in DNA: TGTGCCTGGGGCGGTTCGGACGAGCAGTACTTC.